This T cell receptor (beta chain) was identified during a study of blood T cells in healthy people across ages. The people who gave samples were healthy Caucasians from Russia, aged 6 to 90. PBMCs were isolated at a quantity of at least 6 million per sample. PCR was performed a second time for about 7 to 12 cycles using a sample-barcoded 5' primer and a J-beta primer mix. Via MiXCR, TCRdb re-called the 5' RACE reads, giving one row per CDR3 protein. The table records roughly 500,000 distinct CDR3 sequences, 25% to 30% of them present only once. The TCR originated in a woman aged 65 to 85 in good health. The material sequenced was blood.

The CDR3 spells CASSTGVRGYTF. The CDR3 DNA sequence: TGTGCCAGCAGCACGGGAGTTCGAGGCTACACCTTC. The chain combines TRBV7-9 with TRBJ1-2, with unresolved D. Per germline, CDR1 SEHNR and CDR2 FQNEAQ (reference sequence). Trimming removed 5 bases at V and 8 bases at J, with 12 bases between. The CDR3 extends over 12 amino acids.